The 27 T cell receptor beta chains below come from one sample, sequenced in a study of CD8 T cells in ankylosing spondylitis. Via MiXCR, TCRdb re-called the 5' RACE reads, giving one row per CDR3 protein. The data show a few hundred thousand distinct CDR3 sequences, roughly a quarter seen once. The sequenced sample consisted of blood, either unsorted or a sorted T cell fraction (not recorded which). All receptors derive from a male donor with ankylosing spondylitis or in good health (not recorded which).

The V gene is TRBV6-1, the J gene TRBJ2-3, with 7 bases matching TRBD2. The J segment lost 1 base and the V segment lost 4 bases, leaving 5 bases of the junction unmatched. The CDR3 spans 15 residues. Per germline, CDR1 MNHNS and CDR2 SASEGT. CDR3 protein: CASSAKRGGTDTQYF. CDR3 coding DNA: TGTGCCAGCAGTGCTAAGCGGGGTGGCACAGATACGCAGTATTTT.

This clonotype was detected ten times or more. V usage is TRBV6-5 and J usage is TRBJ2-7, with D perhaps matching TRBD1 (6 bases). V gave up 6 bases and J gave up 4 bases, with 10 bases separating them. CDR3 length: 12 amino acids. Germline loops: CDR1 MNHEY, CDR2 SVGAGI. The CDR3 protein is CASSRQGYEQYF. The CDR3 nucleotides read TGTGCCAGCAGCCGGCAGGGGTACGAGCAGTACTTC.

The J gene is TRBJ2-7, the V gene TRBV5-6, with 11 bases lining up with TRBD1. V trimming: 3 bases; J trimming: 5 bases; junction bases outside the gene matches: 4. Germline-derived CDR1 and CDR2 are SGHDT and YYEEEE. The CDR3 runs 14 residues. CDR3 region: CASSSDRGRDEQYF. The CDR3 region has the DNA TGTGCCAGCAGCTCGGACAGGGGGCGGGACGAGCAGTACTTC.

The chain carries TRBV20-1 and TRBJ1-1; possibly TRBD1 for D (5 bases). This CDR3 comprises 16 residues. Trimming took 6 bases from V and 2 from J, leaving 22 bases between them. CDR1 DFQATT and CDR2 SNEGSKA come from the germline V gene (reference sequence). CDR3 protein: CSAAGPGTALNTEAFF. The CDR3 bases are TGCAGTGCCGCGGGACCCGGCACAGCGCTTAACACTGAAGCTTTCTTT.

This clonotype was counted at least ten times. The chain has TRBV7-9 and TRBJ2-1; 7 bases are shared with TRBD2. J gave up 8 bases and V 5 bases, and 3 bases lay outside the gene matches. The CDR3 sequence is 12 residues long. From germline, CDR1 is SEHNR and CDR2 FQNEAQ (reference sequence). CDR3 nucleotide sequence: TGTGCCAGCAGCAAGACTAGCTATGAGCAGTTCTTC. This codes for CASSKTSYEQFF. The entire variable domain, with the rest obtained from reference TRBV7-9 and TRBJ2-1, is as follows: DTGVSQNPRHKITKRGQNVTFRCDPISEHNRLYWYRQTLGQGPEFLTYFQNEAQLEKSRLLSDRFSAERPKGSFSTLEIQRTEQGDSAMYLCASSKTSYEQFFGPGTRLTVL.

The chain is built from TRBV20-1 and TRBJ2-5; 7 bases line up with TRBD1. V was clipped by 0 bases and J by 5 bases; unmatched bases: 15. CDR1 and CDR2 (germline): DFQATT, SNEGSKA (reference sequence). This CDR3 contains 17 residues. The CDR3 region has the DNA TGCAGTGCTAGAGATCTCGTCGCGAGCAGGGGGTTGGAGACCCAGTACTTC. This sequence encodes CSARDLVASRGLETQYF.

V is TRBV20-1 and J is TRBJ2-7; the D gene is possibly TRBD2 (6 bases). The CDR3 loop spans 15 amino acids. V was trimmed by 0 bases and J by 0 bases, leaving 12 bases between them. From germline, CDR1 is DFQATT and CDR2 SNEGSKA (reference sequence). This CDR3 reads CSARDLAGSSYEQYF. The CDR3 region has the DNA TGCAGTGCTAGAGATCTGGCCGGGAGCTCCTACGAGCAGTACTTC.

In its sample, this clonotype was seen many times. The chain links TRBV20-1 to TRBJ1-5; 9 positions match TRBD1. Germline V gene data show CDR1 as DFQATT and CDR2 as SNEGSKA (reference sequence). The CDR3 length is 15 residues. V was pared by 4 bases and J by 6 bases, with 10 bases of the junction left unmatched. In nucleotides, the CDR3 is TGCAGTGCTACTCTCTTTGGACAGGGGACTCAGCCCCAGCATTTT. Its translation is CSATLFGQGTQPQHF.

The chain carries TRBV20-1 and TRBJ2-5, with 8 bases that match TRBD2. In germline, CDR1 is DFQATT, CDR2 SNEGSKA (reference sequence). This CDR3 spans 14 amino acids. Trimming cost V 6 bases and J 2 bases; bases outside gene matches: 8. The CDR3 bases are TGCAGTGCAGTTGCGGGGGGCTTGCAAGAGACCCAGTACTTC. This codes for CSAVAGGLQETQYF.

The chain links TRBV3-1 to TRBJ2-1; TRBD1 agrees at 8 bases. After removal of 1 base from V and 2 bases from J, the junction contained 4 bases not matched to a gene. Germline V gives CDR1 LGHDT, CDR2 YNNKEL (reference sequence). CDR3 size: 16 residues. The CDR3 region is CASSQGGTGTYNEQFF. CDR3 bases: TGTGCCAGCAGCCAAGGGGGGACAGGTACCTACAATGAGCAGTTCTTC.

The chain employs TRBV10-3 and TRBJ2-5; tentatively, D is TRBD2 (5 bases). V was cut by 9 bases and J by 4 bases, with 18 bases left in between. The CDR3 loop spans 14 amino acids. CDR1 is ENHRY and CDR2 is SYGVKD in the germline V gene. The CDR3 nucleotides read TGTGCCATTAGCGACCCCCTCTACAGAGAGACCCAGTACTTC. Its protein is CAISDPLYRETQYF.

There are a few counts of this clonotype. CDR3 sequence (DNA): TGCAGTGCTAGAGCCTACATAGGGAGCTACGAGCAGTACTTC. Translation: CSARAYIGSYEQYF. This chain links TRBV20-1 with TRBJ2-7, with TRBD2 as a possible D gene (5 bases). Germline lookup yields CDR1 DFQATT and CDR2 SNEGSKA (reference sequence). The CDR3 is made up of 14 amino acids. The V gene lost 1 base and the J gene lost 3 bases, with 13 bases spanning the gap.

This chain links TRBV29-1 with TRBJ2-1, with 7 bases that match TRBD2. Germline CDR1 is SQVTM and CDR2 is ANQGSEA. The junction had 10 bases not matched to a gene; V was cut back by 5 bases and J by 0 bases. This CDR3 has 16 amino acids. The CDR3 sequence: CSVSSPGGSSYNEQFF. The CDR3 bases are TGCAGCGTTTCCTCCCCCGGGGGGAGCTCCTACAATGAGCAGTTCTTC.

This clonotype has a count of ten or more. The gene calls are TRBV6-2 or TRBV6-3 and TRBJ1-4; possible D gene TRBD1, 5 bases. This CDR3 spans 14 amino acids. CDR1 and CDR2 from the germline V gene are MNHEY and SVGEGT. Deletions cut 2 bases from V and 4 bases from J, with 8 bases between. The CDR3 DNA follows: TGTGCCAGCAGTTACGACAGATATAATGAAAAACTGTTTTTT. It is translated as CASSYDRYNEKLFF.

The table lists this clonotype with a few counts. The chain joins TRBV7-6 to TRBJ2-5; D unresolved. This CDR3 contains 13 residues. V was cut by 5 bases and J by 5 bases, with 12 bases left in between. Germline values: CDR1 SGHVS, CDR2 FNYEAQ. The CDR3 nucleotides read TGTGCCAGCAGCCGTACGTTAAGGGAGACCCAGTACTTC. Translating it yields CASSRTLRETQYF.

This clonotype showed up just a few times. This chain connects TRBV10-3 to TRBJ1-2; 8 bases fit TRBD1. Germline assignment: CDR1 ENHRY and CDR2 SYGVKD. V shed 6 bases and J 3 bases; nucleotides not matched to a gene: 3. The CDR3 runs 13 residues. The CDR3 reads CAIRDRVDYGYTF. The CDR3 DNA is TGTGCCATCAGGGACAGGGTGGACTATGGCTACACCTTC.

This clonotype was found many times. The chain has TRBV7-2 and TRBJ2-5; no clear D gene. The CDR3 runs 13 residues. Germline-derived CDR1 and CDR2 are SGHTA and FQGNSA. V lost 5 bases and J 2 bases, leaving 9 bases between the germline ends. CDR3 sequence: CASSQVVQETQYF. CDR3 nucleotide sequence: TGTGCCAGCAGCCAAGTCGTACAAGAGACCCAGTACTTC.

This chain joins TRBV6-1 and TRBJ2-7; D remains unclear. Germline values: CDR1 MNHNS, CDR2 SASEGT. CDR3 length equals 13 residues. V lost 8 bases, J lost 2 bases, and 13 bases lay in between. CDR3 residues: CASLGTGTYEQYF. CDR3 DNA: TGTGCCAGCCTGGGCACTGGGACCTACGAGCAGTACTTC.

The chain carries TRBV10-3 and TRBJ2-1; either TRBD1 or TRBD2 may fit D (5 bases each). CDR1 and CDR2 (germline): ENHRY, SYGVKD. The CDR3 contains 11 residues. The V end was cut by 6 bases, the J end by 10 bases, with 10 bases between. The CDR3 here is CAISQGGEQFF. In nucleotides, the CDR3 is TGTGCCATCAGCCAGGGCGGGGAGCAGTTCTTC.

This clonotype came up a few times. This rearrangement joins TRBV12-3 or TRBV12-4 to TRBJ1-1; TRBD1 might be the D (6 bases). Trimming removed 2 bases at V and 3 bases at J, with 13 bases between. This CDR3 comprises 15 residues. The CDR3 coding sequence is TGTGCCAGCAGTTTACAGGCAGGGGCCGACACTGAAGCTTTCTTT. This gives the protein CASSLQAGADTEAFF.

This clonotype has only a few counts. The V and J genes are TRBV18 and TRBJ1-1; 8 nucleotides line up with TRBD1. V shed 4 bases and J 3 bases; nucleotides not matched to a gene: 4. CDR1 and CDR2 from the germline V gene are KGHSH and LQKENI. The CDR3 extends over 14 amino acids. CDR3 region: CASSHKQGDTEAFF. CDR3 DNA sequence: TGTGCCAGCTCACACAAACAGGGGGACACTGAAGCTTTCTTT.

This clonotype showed up just a few times. The rearrangement joins TRBV14 to TRBJ2-4; 7 bases match TRBD1. The V gene end was trimmed by 1 base and the J gene end by 1 base; junction bases not matched to a gene: 4. The CDR3 covers 16 residues. Germline-derived CDR1 and CDR2 are SGHDN and FVKESK. The CDR3 region is CASSQVQGKAKNIQYF. The CDR3 DNA reads TGTGCCAGCAGCCAAGTACAGGGGAAGGCCAAAAACATTCAGTACTTC.

This clonotype appeared a few times. The genes are TRBV7-9 and TRBJ2-7, with TRBD1 matching over 11 bases. The ends lost 7 bases at V and 3 bases at J; junction bases unmatched: 8. The V gene's germline CDR1 is SEHNR and CDR2 FQNEAQ (reference sequence). The CDR3 sequence is 15 residues long. CDR3 residues: CASTVSGTGGYEQYF. The CDR3 DNA follows: TGTGCCAGCACCGTCTCCGGGACAGGGGGCTACGAGCAGTACTTC.

This clonotype was seen ten or more times. The CDR3 loop is CSVESRDTLGGELFF. CDR3 DNA sequence: TGCAGCGTTGAGTCCCGGGACACCTTAGGTGGGGAGCTGTTTTTT. The gene calls are TRBV29-1 and TRBJ2-2, with D tentatively TRBD1 (6 bases). V gave up 3 bases and J gave up 8 bases, with 19 bases separating them. Germline V gene data show CDR1 as SQVTM and CDR2 as ANQGSEA. The CDR3 contains 15 residues.

J is TRBJ2-3 and V is TRBV5-1; no clear D gene. CDR1 and CDR2 (germline): SGHRS, YFSETQ. The CDR3 length is 17 residues. V lost 1 base, J lost 0 bases, and 15 bases lay in between. DNA of the CDR3: TGCGCCAGCAGCTTGTTCTCCCCAGATCCTAGCACAGATACGCAGTATTTT. Amino acid sequence: CASSLFSPDPSTDTQYF. The full variable domain, in which reference TRBV5-1 and TRBJ2-3 provide the parts outside the CDR3, is KAGVTQTPRYLIKTRGQQVTLSCSPISGHRSVSWYQQTPGQGLQFLFEYFSETQRNKGNFPGRFSGRQFSNSRSEMNVSTLELGDSALYLCASSLFSPDPSTDTQYFGPGTRLTVL.

This clonotype was detected ten times or more. The chain uses TRBV20-1 and TRBJ1-1; D not certain. This CDR3 is 12 amino acids long. V shed 3 bases and J shed 4 bases, with 9 bases lying between them. Germline values: CDR1 DFQATT, CDR2 SNEGSKA (reference sequence). Written as DNA, the CDR3 is TGCAGTGCTAGGTGGGTGTCCACTGAAGCTTTCTTT. It is translated as CSARWVSTEAFF.

The CDR3 DNA reads TGCAGTGCTAGCCCAGCGGGTATCCAAGAGACCCAGTACTTC. Protein sequence: CSASPAGIQETQYF. The chain employs TRBV20-1 and TRBJ2-5; D may be TRBD2 (6 bases). Germline loops: CDR1 DFQATT, CDR2 SNEGSKA (reference sequence). The CDR3 runs to 14 residues. Trimming pared 3 bases from V and 1 base from J, leaving 12 bases between.